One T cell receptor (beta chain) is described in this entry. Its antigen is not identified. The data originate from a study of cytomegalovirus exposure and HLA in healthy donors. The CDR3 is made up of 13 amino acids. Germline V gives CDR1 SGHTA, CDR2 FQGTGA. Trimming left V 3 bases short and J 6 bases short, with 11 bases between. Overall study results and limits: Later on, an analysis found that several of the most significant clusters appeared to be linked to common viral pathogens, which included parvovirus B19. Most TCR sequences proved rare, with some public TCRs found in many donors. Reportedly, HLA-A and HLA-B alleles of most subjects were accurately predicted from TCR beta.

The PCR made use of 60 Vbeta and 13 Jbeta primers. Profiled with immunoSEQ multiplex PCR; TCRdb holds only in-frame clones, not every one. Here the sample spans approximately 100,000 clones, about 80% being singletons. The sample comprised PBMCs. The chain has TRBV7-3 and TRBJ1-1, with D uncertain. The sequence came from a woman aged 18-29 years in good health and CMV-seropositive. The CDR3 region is CASSFAGKSEAFF. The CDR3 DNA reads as TGTGCCAGCAGCTTTGCAGGCAAGTCTGAAGCTTTCTTT.